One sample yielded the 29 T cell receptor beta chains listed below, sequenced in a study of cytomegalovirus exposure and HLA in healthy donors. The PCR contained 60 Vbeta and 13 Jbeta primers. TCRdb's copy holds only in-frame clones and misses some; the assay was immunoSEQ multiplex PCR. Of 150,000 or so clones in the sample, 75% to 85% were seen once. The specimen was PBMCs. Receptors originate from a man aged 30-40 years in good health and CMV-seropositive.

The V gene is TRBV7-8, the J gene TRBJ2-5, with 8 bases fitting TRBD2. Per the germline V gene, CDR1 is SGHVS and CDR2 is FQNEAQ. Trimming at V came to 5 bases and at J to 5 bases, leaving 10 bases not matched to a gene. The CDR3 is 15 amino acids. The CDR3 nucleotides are TGTGCCAGCAGCCCCCGGGGGGGGGAAAAGGAGACCCAGTACTTC. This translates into CASSPRGGEKETQYF. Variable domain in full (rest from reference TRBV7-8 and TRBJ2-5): GAGVSQSPRYKVAKRGQDVALRCDPISGHVSLFWYQQALGQGPEFLTYFQNEAQLDKSGLPSDRFFAERPEGSVSTLKIQRTQQEDSAVYLCASSPRGGEKETQYFGPGTRLLVL.

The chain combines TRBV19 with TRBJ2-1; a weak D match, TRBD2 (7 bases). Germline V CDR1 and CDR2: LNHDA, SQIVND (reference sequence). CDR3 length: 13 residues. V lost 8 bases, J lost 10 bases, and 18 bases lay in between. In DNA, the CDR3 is TGTGCCAGTCGGACTAGGGGGAACGGGGAGCAGTTCTTC. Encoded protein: CASRTRGNGEQFF.

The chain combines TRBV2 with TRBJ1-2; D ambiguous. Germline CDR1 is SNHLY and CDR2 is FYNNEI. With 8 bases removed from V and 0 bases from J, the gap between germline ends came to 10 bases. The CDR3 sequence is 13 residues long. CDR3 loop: CASEEDSNYGYTF. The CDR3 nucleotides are TGTGCCAGCGAGGAGGACTCTAACTATGGCTACACCTTC.

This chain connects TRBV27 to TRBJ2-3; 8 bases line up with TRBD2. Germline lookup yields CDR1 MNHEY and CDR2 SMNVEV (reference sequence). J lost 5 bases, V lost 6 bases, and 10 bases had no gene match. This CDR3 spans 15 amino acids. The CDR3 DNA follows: TGTGCCAGCAGCCTGGGGGGACTAGGAAGAGATACGCAGTATTTT. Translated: CASSLGGLGRDTQYF.

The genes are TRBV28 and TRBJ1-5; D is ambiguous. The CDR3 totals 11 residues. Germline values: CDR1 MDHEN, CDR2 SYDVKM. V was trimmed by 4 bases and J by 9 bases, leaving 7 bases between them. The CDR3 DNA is TGTGCCAGCAGTTGGGCTGGGCCCCAGCATTTT. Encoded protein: CASSWAGPQHF. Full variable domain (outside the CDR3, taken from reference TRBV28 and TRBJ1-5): DVKVTQSSRYLVKRTGEKVFLECVQDMDHENMFWYRQDPGLGLRLIYFSYDVKMKEKGDIPEGYSVSREKKERFSLILESASTNQTSMYLCASSWAGPQHFGDGTRLSIL.

CDR3 nucleotides: TGTGCCAGCAGCCTCGGACTAGCGGGATATGGAGGGACCCAGTACTTC. This gives the protein CASSLGLAGYGGTQYF. V and J are TRBV6-6 and TRBJ2-5; 12 bases agree with TRBD2. Germline trimming cut 6 bases from V and 7 bases from J; bases unmatched to any gene: 12. This CDR3 region has 16 residues. Looked up from germline, CDR1 is MNHNY and CDR2 is SVGAGI (reference sequence).

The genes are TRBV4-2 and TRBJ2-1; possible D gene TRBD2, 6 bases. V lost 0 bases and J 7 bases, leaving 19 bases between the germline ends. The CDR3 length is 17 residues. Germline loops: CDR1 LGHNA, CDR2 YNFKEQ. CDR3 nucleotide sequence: TGTGCCAGCAGCCAAGAATATTTAGCGGCTAAACCGAATGAGCAGTTCTTC. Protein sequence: CASSQEYLAAKPNEQFF.

The DNA for the CDR3 is TGTGCCAGCAGCCTTTATAGCGGGGGGACCGCCTACGAGCAGTACTTC. This sequence encodes CASSLYSGGTAYEQYF. The chain joins TRBV13 to TRBJ2-7, with TRBD2 matching over 10 bases. Losses at the gene ends were 5 bases for V and 2 bases for J; bases not matched to a gene: 9. The CDR3 has 16 residues. Per the germline V gene, CDR1 is PRHDT and CDR2 is FYEKMQ (reference sequence). Complete variable domain (other parts from reference TRBV13 and TRBJ2-7): AAGVIQSPRHLIKEKRETATLKCYPIPRHDTVYWYQQGPGQDPQFLISFYEKMQSDKGSIPDRFSAQQFSDYHSELNMSSLELGDSALYFCASSLYSGGTAYEQYFGPGTRLTVT.

CDR3: CASSIPGVTGELFF. In nucleotides, the CDR3 is TGTGCCAGTAGTATACCGGGGGTCACCGGGGAGCTGTTTTTT. The rearrangement links TRBV19 to TRBJ2-2; the D gene is possibly TRBD2 (6 bases). Germline CDR1 and CDR2: LNHDA and SQIVND (reference sequence). This CDR3 has 14 residues. Trimming took off 2 bases at V and 4 bases at J, with 8 bases between the two ends. The full variable domain, with the rest looked up from reference TRBV19 and TRBJ2-2, is DGGITQSPKYLFRKEGQNVTLSCEQNLNHDAMYWYRQDPGQGLRLIYYSQIVNDFQKGDIAEGYSVSREKKESFPLTVTSAQKNPTAFYLCASSIPGVTGELFFGEGSRLTVL.

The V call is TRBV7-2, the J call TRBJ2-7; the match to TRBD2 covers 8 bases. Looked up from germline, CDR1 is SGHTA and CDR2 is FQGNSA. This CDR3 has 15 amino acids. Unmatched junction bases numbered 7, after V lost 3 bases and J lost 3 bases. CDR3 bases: TGTGCCAGCAGCTTGGTAGCGGGAACATTCTACGAGCAGTACTTC. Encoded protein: CASSLVAGTFYEQYF.

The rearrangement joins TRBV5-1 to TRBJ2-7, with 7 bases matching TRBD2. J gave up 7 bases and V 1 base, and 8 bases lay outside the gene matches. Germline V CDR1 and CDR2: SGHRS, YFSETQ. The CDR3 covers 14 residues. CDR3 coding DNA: TGCGCCAGCAGCTTGTCTGCTAGCGGATGGGAGCAGTACTTC. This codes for CASSLSASGWEQYF.

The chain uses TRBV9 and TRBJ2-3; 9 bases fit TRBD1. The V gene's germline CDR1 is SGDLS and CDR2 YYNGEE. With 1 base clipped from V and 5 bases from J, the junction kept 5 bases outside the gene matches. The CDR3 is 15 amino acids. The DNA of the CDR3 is TGTGCCAGCAGCGTAACAGGGGGCCGTGGAGATACGCAGTATTTT. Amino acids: CASSVTGGRGDTQYF.

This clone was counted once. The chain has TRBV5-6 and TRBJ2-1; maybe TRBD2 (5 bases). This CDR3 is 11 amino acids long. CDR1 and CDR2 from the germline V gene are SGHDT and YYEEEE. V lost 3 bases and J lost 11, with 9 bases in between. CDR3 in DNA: TGTGCCAGCAGCTCACTAGGGAAGCAGTTCTTC. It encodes CASSSLGKQFF. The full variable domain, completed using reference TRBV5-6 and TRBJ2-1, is DAGVTQSPTHLIKTRGQQVTLRCSPKSGHDTVSWYQQALGQGPQFIFQYYEEEERQRGNFPDRFSGHQFPNYSSELNVNALLLGDSALYLCASSSLGKQFFGPGTRLTVL.

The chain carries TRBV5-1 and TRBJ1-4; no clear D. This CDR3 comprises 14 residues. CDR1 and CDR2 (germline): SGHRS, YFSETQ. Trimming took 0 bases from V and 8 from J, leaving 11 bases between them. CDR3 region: CASSLAARREKLFF. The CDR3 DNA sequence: TGCGCCAGCAGCTTGGCCGCCCGGAGAGAAAAACTGTTTTTT.

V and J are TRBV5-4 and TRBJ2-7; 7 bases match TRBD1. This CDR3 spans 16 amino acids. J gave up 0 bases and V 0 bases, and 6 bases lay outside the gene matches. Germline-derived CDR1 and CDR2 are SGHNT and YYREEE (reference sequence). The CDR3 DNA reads TGTGCCAGCAGCTTGGCAGGGGGATCGGGCTCCTACGAGCAGTACTTC. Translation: CASSLAGGSGSYEQYF.

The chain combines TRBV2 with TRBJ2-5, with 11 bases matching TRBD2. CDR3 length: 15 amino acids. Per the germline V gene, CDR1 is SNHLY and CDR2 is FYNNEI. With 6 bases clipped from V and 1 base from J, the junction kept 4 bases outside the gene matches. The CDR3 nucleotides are TGTGCCAGCAGCCGGACTAGCGGGTTCCAAGAGACCCAGTACTTC. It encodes CASSRTSGFQETQYF.

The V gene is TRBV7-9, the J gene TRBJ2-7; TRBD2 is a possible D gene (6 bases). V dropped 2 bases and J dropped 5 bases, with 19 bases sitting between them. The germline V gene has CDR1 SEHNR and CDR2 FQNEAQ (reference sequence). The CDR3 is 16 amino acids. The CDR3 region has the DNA TGTGCCAGCAGCTTAACCCCCGGGACTCCAAAGGACGAGCAGTACTTC. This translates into CASSLTPGTPKDEQYF.

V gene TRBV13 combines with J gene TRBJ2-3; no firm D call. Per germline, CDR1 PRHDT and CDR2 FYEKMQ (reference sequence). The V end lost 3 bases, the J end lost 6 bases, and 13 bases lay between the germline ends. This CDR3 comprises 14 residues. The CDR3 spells CASSLASRRDTQYF. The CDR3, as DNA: TGTGCCAGCAGCTTGGCTTCTAGGCGGGATACGCAGTATTTT.

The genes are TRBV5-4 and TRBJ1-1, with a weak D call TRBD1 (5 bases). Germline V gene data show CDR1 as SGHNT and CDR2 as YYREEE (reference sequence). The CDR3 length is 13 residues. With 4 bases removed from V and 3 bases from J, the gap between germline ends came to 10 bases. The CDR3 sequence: CASSHDRHTEAFF. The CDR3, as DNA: TGTGCCAGCAGCCACGACAGACACACTGAAGCTTTCTTT.

DNA for the CDR3: TGCGCCAGCAGCCAAACAGGGATGGACAGGGCGCGCACAGATACGCAGTATTTT. Its protein is CASSQTGMDRARTDTQYF. The rearrangement uses TRBV4-3 and TRBJ2-3, with 8 bases aligning to TRBD1. The CDR3 runs to 18 residues. Unmatched junction bases numbered 11, after V lost 2 bases and J lost 1 base. Per germline, CDR1 LGHNA and CDR2 YSLEER.

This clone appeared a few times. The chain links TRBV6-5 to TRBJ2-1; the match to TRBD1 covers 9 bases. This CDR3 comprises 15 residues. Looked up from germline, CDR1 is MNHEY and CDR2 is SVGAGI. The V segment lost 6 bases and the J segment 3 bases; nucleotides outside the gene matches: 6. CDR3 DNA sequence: TGTGCCAGCAGGAACCGGGACAGGGTCTACAATGAGCAGTTCTTC. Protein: CASRNRDRVYNEQFF.

CDR3 loop: CASSFGGVGANVLTF. As DNA, the CDR3 is TGCGCCAGCAGCTTTGGAGGGGTCGGGGCCAACGTCCTGACTTTC. The chain combines TRBV5-1 with TRBJ2-6; D might be TRBD2 (6 bases). Germline-derived CDR1 and CDR2 are SGHRS and YFSETQ. The CDR3 is 15 amino acids. V was clipped by 2 bases and J by 4 bases, with 10 bases between them.

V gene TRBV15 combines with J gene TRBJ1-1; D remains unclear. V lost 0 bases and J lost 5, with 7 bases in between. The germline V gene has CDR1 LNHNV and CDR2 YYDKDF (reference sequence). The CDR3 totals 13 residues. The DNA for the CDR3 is TGTGCCACCAGCAGAGAACCGAGGACTGAAGCTTTCTTT. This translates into CATSREPRTEAFF.

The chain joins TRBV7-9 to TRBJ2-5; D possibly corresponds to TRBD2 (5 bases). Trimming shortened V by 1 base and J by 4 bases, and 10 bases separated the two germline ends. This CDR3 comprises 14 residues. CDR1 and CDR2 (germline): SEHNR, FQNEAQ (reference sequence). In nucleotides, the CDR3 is TGTGCCAGCAGCTTAGTTTCGGGGAGAGAGACCCAGTACTTC. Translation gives CASSLVSGRETQYF.

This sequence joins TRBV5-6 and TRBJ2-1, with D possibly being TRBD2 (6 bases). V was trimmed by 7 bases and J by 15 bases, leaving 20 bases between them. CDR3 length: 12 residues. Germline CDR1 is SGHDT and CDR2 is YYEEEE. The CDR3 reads CASGPEGRGLFF. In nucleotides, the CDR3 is TGTGCCAGCGGGCCAGAGGGACGGGGACTGTTCTTC.

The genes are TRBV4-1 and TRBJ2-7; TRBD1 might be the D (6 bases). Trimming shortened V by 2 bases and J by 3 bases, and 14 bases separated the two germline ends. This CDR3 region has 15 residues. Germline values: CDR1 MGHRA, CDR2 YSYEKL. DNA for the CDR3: TGCGCCAGCAGCCAAACCGGAGGACAGAGCTACGAGCAGTACTTC. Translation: CASSQTGGQSYEQYF.

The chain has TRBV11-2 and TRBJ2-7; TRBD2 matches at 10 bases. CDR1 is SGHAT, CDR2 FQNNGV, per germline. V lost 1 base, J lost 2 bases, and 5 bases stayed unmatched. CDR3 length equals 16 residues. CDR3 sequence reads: CASSLGGTSVTYEQYF. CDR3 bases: TGTGCCAGCAGCTTAGGAGGGACTAGCGTAACCTACGAGCAGTACTTC.

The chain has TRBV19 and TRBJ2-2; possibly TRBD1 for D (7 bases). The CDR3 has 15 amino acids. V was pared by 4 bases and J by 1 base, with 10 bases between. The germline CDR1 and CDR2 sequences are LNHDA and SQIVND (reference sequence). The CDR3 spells CASSSGTENTGELFF. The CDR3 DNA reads TGTGCCAGTAGTAGCGGGACAGAGAACACCGGGGAGCTGTTTTTT. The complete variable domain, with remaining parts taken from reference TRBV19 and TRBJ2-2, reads DGGITQSPKYLFRKEGQNVTLSCEQNLNHDAMYWYRQDPGQGLRLIYYSQIVNDFQKGDIAEGYSVSREKKESFPLTVTSAQKNPTAFYLCASSSGTENTGELFFGEGSRLTVL.

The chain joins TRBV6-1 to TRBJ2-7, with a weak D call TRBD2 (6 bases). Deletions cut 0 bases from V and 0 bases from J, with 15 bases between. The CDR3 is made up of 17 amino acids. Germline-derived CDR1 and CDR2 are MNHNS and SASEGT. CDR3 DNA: TGTGCCAGCAGTGAAGCGGCGGCGGGACCTCTCTCCTACGAGCAGTACTTC. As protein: CASSEAAAGPLSYEQYF.